These 17 T cell receptor beta chains originate from one sample sequenced in a study of blood T cells in healthy people across ages. Sample-barcoded 5' priming and a J-beta primer mix drove a second PCR of 7 to 11 cycles. TCRdb re-analysed the 5' RACE reads in MiXCR, keeping a single row per CDR3 protein. The sample records approximately 900,000 distinct CDR3 sequences, 25% to 30% being singletons. These sequences were also reported in another study, on T cells of mothers and their children.

Specimen: blood. The receptors stem from a woman aged 40 to 50 in good health.

The chain links TRBV9 to TRBJ1-4; unclear D gene. Germline CDR1 SGDLS, CDR2 YYNGEE. Trimming removed 2 bases at V and 4 bases at J, with 9 bases between. There are 14 residues in the CDR3. CDR3 in DNA: TGTGCCAGCAGCGTGGGGATGGATAATGAAAAACTGTTTTTT. Translation: CASSVGMDNEKLFF.

For this clonotype: This clone may be a read error of a much larger clone one base away. The rearrangement joins TRBV12-3 or TRBV12-4 to TRBJ2-3; D is unresolved. The CDR3 covers 11 residues. The CDR3 loop is CASSFWDTLYF. CDR3 sequence (DNA): TGTGCCAGCAGTTTTTGGGATACGCTGTATTTT.

The V gene is TRBV20-1, the J gene TRBJ2-1; a weak D match, TRBD2 (5 bases). Germline lookup yields CDR1 DFQATT and CDR2 SNEGSKA (reference sequence). The CDR3 spans 11 residues. CDR3 DNA: TGCAGCCCCTCCGGGTGGGAGACCCAGTTCTTC. This encodes CSPSGWETQFF.

This clonotype was detected only once. The gene calls are TRBV12-3 or TRBV12-4 and TRBJ1-5; D is undetermined. CDR3 size: 16 residues. V lost 0 bases and J lost 5, with 14 bases in between. This chain's CDR3 is CASSLAAGASHQPQHF. The CDR3 bases are TGTGCCAGCAGTTTAGCGGCCGGCGCTTCTCATCAGCCCCAGCATTTT.

J is TRBJ1-5 and V is TRBV20-1, with D possibly being TRBD1 (5 bases). The germline gives CDR1 DFQATT, CDR2 SNEGSKA (reference sequence). The CDR3 is 13 amino acids. With 3 bases removed from V and 5 bases from J, the gap between germline ends came to 11 bases. CDR3: CSARGGVDQPQHF. In nucleotides, the CDR3 is TGCAGTGCTAGGGGGGGGGTTGATCAGCCCCAGCATTTT.

This clonotype was observed a handful of times. The rearrangement joins TRBV4-3 to TRBJ1-5; D unresolved. The CDR3 is 14 residues long. Germline CDR1 reads LGHNA; CDR2 reads YSLEER. The V gene lost 0 bases and the J gene lost 5 bases, with 8 bases spanning the gap. Written as DNA, the CDR3 is TGCGCCAGCAGCCAAGATTGGAAGGATCAGCCCCAGCATTTT. Protein sequence: CASSQDWKDQPQHF.

This clonotype came up once. The junction differs from germline at one of its ends, possibly a read error. The rearrangement uses TRBV7-2 and TRBJ2-5; 7 bases map to TRBD1. CDR1 is SGHTA, CDR2 FQGNSA, per germline. CDR3 size: 17 residues. CDR3 DNA: TGTGCCAGCAGCACGCCCGTGTGGGGACAGCGGCAAGGGACCCAGTACTTC. Its protein product is CASSTPVWGQRQGTQYF.

This clonotype appeared a few times. A much more abundant neighbour one base away suggests this may be a read error. The V gene is TRBV11-2, the J gene TRBJ2-1, with D perhaps matching TRBD1 (6 bases). Deletions cut 8 bases from V and 6 bases from J, with 20 bases between. CDR3 length: 15 residues. Germline V gives CDR1 SGHAT, CDR2 FQNNGV. CDR3 sequence (DNA): TGTGCCAGCGGCCAGAGACAGGTCGCCTGCAATGAGCAGTTCTTC. Translation: CASGQRQVACNEQFF.

The genes are TRBV6-2 or TRBV6-3 and TRBJ2-3; D unresolved. V was pared by 4 bases and J by 7 bases, with 9 bases between. This CDR3 is built from 12 residues. Germline CDR1 and CDR2: MNHEY and SVGEGT. The CDR3 region is CASSSTRNTQYF. CDR3 nucleotides: TGTGCCAGCAGTTCGACCCGGAATACGCAGTATTTT.

This clonotype was found many times. The V gene is TRBV29-1, the J gene TRBJ1-1; the D gene is possibly TRBD1 (6 bases). With 7 bases removed from V and 1 base from J, the gap between germline ends came to 10 bases. This CDR3 spans 12 amino acids. Germline V gene data show CDR1 as SQVTM and CDR2 as ANQGSEA. In nucleotides, the CDR3 is TGCAGCGGCGGACAGACGAACACTGAAGCTTTCTTT. Its protein is CSGGQTNTEAFF.

This clonotype was observed at least ten times. CDR3 in DNA: TGCGCCAGCGCAGACAATGGTGACGAGCAGTACTTC. This translates into CASADNGDEQYF. The J gene is TRBJ2-7, the V gene TRBV4-3; D not resolved. The germline V gene encodes CDR1 LGHNA and CDR2 YSLEER. V lost 8 bases, J lost 5 bases, and 13 bases lay in between. The CDR3 loop spans 12 amino acids.

The V and J genes are TRBV12-3 or TRBV12-4 and TRBJ2-3, with D uncertain. This CDR3 has 12 residues. Deletions cut 6 bases from V and 4 bases from J, with 8 bases between. The CDR3 is CASRELADTQYF. In DNA, the CDR3 is TGTGCCAGCAGAGAGTTAGCAGATACGCAGTATTTT.

The V and J genes are TRBV7-2 and TRBJ2-3, with D possibly matching TRBD2 (7 bases). Per the germline V gene, CDR1 is SGHTA and CDR2 is FQGNSA. The CDR3 spans 16 residues. Trimming cost V 1 base and J 7 bases, with 18 bases left between them. The CDR3 DNA follows: TGTGCCAGCAGCTTAGGGGTGGGGGGGCCTTTGAATACGCAGTATTTT. Translated, it gives CASSLGVGGPLNTQYF.

This chain joins TRBV5-1 and TRBJ1-1; 11 nucleotides align to TRBD1. The length of the CDR3 is 15 residues. CDR1 and CDR2 (germline): SGHRS, YFSETQ. Trimming took 0 bases from V and 4 from J; bases not matched to a gene: 2. The CDR3 coding sequence is TGCGCCAGCAGCTTGGGGACAGGGGGCGTCACTGAAGCTTTCTTT. Amino acid sequence: CASSLGTGGVTEAFF.

The rearrangement links TRBV7-2 to TRBJ2-7; D may match TRBD1 or TRBD2 (5 bases each). Germline V lookup: CDR1 SGHTA, CDR2 FQGNSA. The CDR3 loop spans 15 amino acids. V dropped 3 bases and J dropped 2 bases, with 14 bases sitting between them. The CDR3 nucleotides are TGTGCCAGCAGCTTGTTTCCGGGACCCACCTACGAGCAGTACTTC. This translates into CASSLFPGPTYEQYF.

This clonotype was seen a handful of times. This chain links TRBV6-5 with TRBJ2-2, with TRBD1 as a possible D gene (6 bases). V lost 1 base to trimming and J lost 5 bases, with 11 bases between them. This CDR3 region has 15 residues. Germline-derived CDR1 and CDR2 are MNHEY and SVGAGI. Here the CDR3 reads CASSYFQQGTGELFF. CDR3 sequence (DNA): TGTGCCAGCAGTTACTTCCAACAGGGAACCGGGGAGCTGTTTTTT.

This clonotype turned up a few times. Mismatch with germline at one junction end may stem from a read error. The V and J genes are TRBV20-1 and TRBJ2-4; TRBD1 aligns across 8 bases. The end of the DNA aligns better with TRBJ2-7, so the J call may be wrong. This CDR3 is 14 amino acids long. The V gene's germline CDR1 is DFQATT and CDR2 SNEGSKA (reference sequence). CDR3 DNA sequence: TGCGGTGCTAGAGCCCCGACAGGGGTCGACGAGCAGTACTTC. Its protein is CGARAPTGVDEQYF.